This record covers a single T cell receptor (beta chain). Its matching antigen is unknown. The CDR3 spans 16 residues. The V gene's germline CDR1 is SGHAT and CDR2 FQNNGV. V lost 1 base and J 8 bases, leaving 18 bases between the germline ends. The sample belongs to a study of response to subunit inactivated influenza vaccine. Findings of the study overall: Authors suggested that a seasonal influenza vaccination recruits few new T cells each time.

TCRdb independently ran MiXCR on the RT-PCR reads; one entry per CDR3 protein. The table lists about 520,000 distinct CDR3 sequences, roughly 7.6% of them singletons. The V gene is TRBV11-2, the J gene TRBJ2-1, with unresolved D. The input for sequencing was PBMCs from blood, taken less than 30 months after vaccination. The TCR was taken from a man aged 50 to 75 who received an inactivated influenza vaccine. CDR3: CASSLVSFLGGYEQFF. The CDR3 region has the DNA TGTGCCAGCAGCTTAGTTTCCTTTTTGGGTGGCTATGAGCAGTTCTTC. Full variable domain (missing parts from reference TRBV11-2 and TRBJ2-1): EAGVAQSPRYKIIEKRQSVAFWCNPISGHATLYWYQQILGQGPKLLIQFQNNGVVDDSQLPKDRFSAERLKGVDSTLKIQPAKLEDSAVYLCASSLVSFLGGYEQFFGPGTRLTVL.